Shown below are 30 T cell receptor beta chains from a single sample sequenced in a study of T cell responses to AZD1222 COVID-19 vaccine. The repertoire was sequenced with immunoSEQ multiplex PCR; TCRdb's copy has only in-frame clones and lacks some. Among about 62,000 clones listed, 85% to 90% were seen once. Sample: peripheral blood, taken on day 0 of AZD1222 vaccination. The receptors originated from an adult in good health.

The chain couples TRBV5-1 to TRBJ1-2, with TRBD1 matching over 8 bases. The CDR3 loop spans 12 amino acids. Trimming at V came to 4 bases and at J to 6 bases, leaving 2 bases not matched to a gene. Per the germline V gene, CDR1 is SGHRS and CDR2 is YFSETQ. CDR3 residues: CASSLDRDGYTF. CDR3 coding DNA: TGCGCCAGCAGCCTGGACAGGGATGGCTACACCTTC.

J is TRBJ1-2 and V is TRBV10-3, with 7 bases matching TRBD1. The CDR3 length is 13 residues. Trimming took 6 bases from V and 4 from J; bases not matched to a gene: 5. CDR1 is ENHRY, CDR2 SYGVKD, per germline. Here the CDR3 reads CAISLGGAYGYTF. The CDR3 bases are TGTGCCATCAGCCTAGGGGGCGCCTATGGCTACACCTTC.

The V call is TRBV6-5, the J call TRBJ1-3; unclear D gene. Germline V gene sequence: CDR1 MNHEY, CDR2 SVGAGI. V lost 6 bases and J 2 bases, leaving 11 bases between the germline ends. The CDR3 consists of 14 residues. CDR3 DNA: TGTGCCAGCAGCCTGGACCTAACTGGAAACACCATATATTTT. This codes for CASSLDLTGNTIYF.

The CDR3 here is CASSPRQVKNTEAFF. CDR3 DNA: TGTGCCAGCAGCCCGAGACAGGTCAAGAACACTGAAGCTTTCTTT. This chain joins TRBV14 and TRBJ1-1; perhaps TRBD1 as D (6 bases). Germline loops: CDR1 SGHDN, CDR2 FVKESK. V lost 4 bases and J lost 1, with 13 bases in between. This CDR3 has 15 amino acids.

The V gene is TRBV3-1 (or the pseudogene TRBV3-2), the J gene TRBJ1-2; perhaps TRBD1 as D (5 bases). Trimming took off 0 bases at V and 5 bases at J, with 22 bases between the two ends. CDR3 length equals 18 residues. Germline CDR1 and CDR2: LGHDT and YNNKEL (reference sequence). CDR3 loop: CASSQDWNDSPSFYGYTF. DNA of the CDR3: TGTGCCAGCAGCCAAGATTGGAACGACAGCCCAAGTTTTTATGGCTACACCTTC.

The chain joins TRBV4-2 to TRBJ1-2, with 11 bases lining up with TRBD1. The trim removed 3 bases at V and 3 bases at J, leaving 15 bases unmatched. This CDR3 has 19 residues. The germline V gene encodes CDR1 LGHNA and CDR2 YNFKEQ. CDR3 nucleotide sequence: TGTGCCAGCAGCCAGCTCGGGACAGGGGGGCGAGGTTATCACTATGGCTACACCTTC. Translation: CASSQLGTGGRGYHYGYTF.

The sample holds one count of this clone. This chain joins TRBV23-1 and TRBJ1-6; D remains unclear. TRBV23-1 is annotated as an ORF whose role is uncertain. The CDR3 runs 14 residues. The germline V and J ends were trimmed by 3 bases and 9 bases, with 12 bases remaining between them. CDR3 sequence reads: CASSHRTLGSPLHF. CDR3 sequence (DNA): TGCGCCAGCAGTCACAGGACGTTAGGTTCACCCCTCCACTTT.

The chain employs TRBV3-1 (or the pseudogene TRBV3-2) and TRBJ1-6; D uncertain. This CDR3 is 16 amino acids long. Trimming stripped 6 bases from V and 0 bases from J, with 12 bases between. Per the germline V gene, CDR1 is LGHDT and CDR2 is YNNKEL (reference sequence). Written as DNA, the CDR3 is TGTGCCAGCAGTCCGGAACAGAGCTCCTATAATTCACCCCTCCACTTT. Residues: CASSPEQSSYNSPLHF.

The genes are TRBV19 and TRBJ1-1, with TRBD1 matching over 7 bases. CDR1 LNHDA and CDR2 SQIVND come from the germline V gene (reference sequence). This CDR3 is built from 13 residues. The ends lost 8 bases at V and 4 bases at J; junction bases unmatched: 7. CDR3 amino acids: CASSHNRGTEAFF. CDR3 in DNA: TGTGCCAGTTCCCACAACAGGGGCACTGAAGCTTTCTTT.

The CDR3 sequence: CASSLDTDTQYF. In DNA, the CDR3 is TGTGCCAGCAGTCTCGACACAGATACGCAGTATTTT. The rearrangement links TRBV5-6 to TRBJ2-3; no firm D call. Germline V gene lookup returns CDR1 SGHDT and CDR2 YYEEEE. The CDR3 has 12 residues. Trimming removed 5 bases from V and 2 bases from J, with 6 bases in between.

CDR3 amino acids: CASSPRMDGSAEAFF. CDR3 sequence (DNA): TGTGCCAGCAGCCCGAGGATGGATGGTAGCGCTGAAGCTTTCTTT. V usage is TRBV9 and J usage is TRBJ1-1, with D uncertain. Germline V gene data show CDR1 as SGDLS and CDR2 as YYNGEE. The CDR3 extends over 15 amino acids. Trimming shortened V by 4 bases and J by 6 bases, and 19 bases separated the two germline ends.

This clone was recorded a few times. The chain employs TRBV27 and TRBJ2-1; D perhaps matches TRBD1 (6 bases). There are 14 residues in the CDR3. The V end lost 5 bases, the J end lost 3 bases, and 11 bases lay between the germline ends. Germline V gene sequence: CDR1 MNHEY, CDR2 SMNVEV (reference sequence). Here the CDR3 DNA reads TGTGCCAGCAGTCACGGGACAATCTACAATGAGCAGTTCTTC. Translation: CASSHGTIYNEQFF.

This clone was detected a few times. This CDR3 reads CASSYGLGASTDTQYF. The CDR3 nucleotides read TGTGCCAGCAGTTACGGACTGGGGGCCAGCACAGATACGCAGTATTTT. V is TRBV6-5 and J is TRBJ2-3, with D tentatively TRBD1 (6 bases). Germline V lookup: CDR1 MNHEY, CDR2 SVGAGI. The CDR3 sequence is 16 residues long. V lost 2 bases to trimming and J lost 0 bases, with 12 bases between them.

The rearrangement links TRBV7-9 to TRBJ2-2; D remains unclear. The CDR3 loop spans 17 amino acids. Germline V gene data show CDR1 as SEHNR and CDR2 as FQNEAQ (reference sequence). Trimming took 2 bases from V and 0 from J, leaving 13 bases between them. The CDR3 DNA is TGTGCCAGCAGCTTATCATGGAACCTAGCGAACACCGGGGAGCTGTTTTTT. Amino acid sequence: CASSLSWNLANTGELFF.

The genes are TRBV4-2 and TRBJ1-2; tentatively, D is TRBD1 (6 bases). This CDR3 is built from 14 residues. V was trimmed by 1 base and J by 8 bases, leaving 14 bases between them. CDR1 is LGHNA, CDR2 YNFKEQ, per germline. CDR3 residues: CASSQGRGAYGYTF. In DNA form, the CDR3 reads TGTGCCAGCAGCCAAGGTCGGGGGGCTTACGGCTACACCTTC.

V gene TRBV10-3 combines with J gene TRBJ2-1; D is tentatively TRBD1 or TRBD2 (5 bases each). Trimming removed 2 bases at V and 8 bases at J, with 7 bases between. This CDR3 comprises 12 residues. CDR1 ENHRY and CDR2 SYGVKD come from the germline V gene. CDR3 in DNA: TGTGCCATCAGTGAGGGGGGTCATGAGCAGTTCTTC. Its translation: CAISEGGHEQFF.

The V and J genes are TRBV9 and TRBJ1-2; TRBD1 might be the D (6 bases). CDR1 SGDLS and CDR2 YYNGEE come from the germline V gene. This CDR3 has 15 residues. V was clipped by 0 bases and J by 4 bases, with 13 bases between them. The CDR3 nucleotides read TGTGCCAGCAGCGTAGGGACAGCGATTATCTATGGCTACACCTTC. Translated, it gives CASSVGTAIIYGYTF.

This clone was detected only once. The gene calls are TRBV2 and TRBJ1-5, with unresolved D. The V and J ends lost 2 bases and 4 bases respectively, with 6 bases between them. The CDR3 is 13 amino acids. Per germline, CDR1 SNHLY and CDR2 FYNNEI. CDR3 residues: CASSELENQPQHF. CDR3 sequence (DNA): TGTGCCAGCAGTGAATTGGAAAATCAGCCCCAGCATTTT.

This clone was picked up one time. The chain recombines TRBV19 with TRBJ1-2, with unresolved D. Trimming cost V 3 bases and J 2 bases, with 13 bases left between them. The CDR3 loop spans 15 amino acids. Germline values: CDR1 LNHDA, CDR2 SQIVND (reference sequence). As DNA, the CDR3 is TGTGCCAGTAGTATTAACAGCGGAGGAAACTATGGCTACACCTTC. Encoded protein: CASSINSGGNYGYTF. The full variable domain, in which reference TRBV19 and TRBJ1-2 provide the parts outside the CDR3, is DGGITQSPKYLFRKEGQNVTLSCEQNLNHDAMYWYRQDPGQGLRLIYYSQIVNDFQKGDIAEGYSVSREKKESFPLTVTSAQKNPTAFYLCASSINSGGNYGYTFGSGTRLTVV.

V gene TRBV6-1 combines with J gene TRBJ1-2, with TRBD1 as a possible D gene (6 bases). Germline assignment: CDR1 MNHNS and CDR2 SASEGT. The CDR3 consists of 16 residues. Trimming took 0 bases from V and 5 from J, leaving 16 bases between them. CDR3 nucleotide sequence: TGTGCCAGCAGTGAAGCGTCAGCCCTACAGGGTTATGGCTACACCTTC. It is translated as CASSEASALQGYGYTF.

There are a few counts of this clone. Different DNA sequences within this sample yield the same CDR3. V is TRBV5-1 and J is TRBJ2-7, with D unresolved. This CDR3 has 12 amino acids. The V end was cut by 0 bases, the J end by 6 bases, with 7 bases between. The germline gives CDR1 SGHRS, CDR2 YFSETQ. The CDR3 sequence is CASSLEVGEQYF. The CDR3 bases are TGCGCCAGCAGCTTGGAGGTGGGCGAGCAGTACTTC.

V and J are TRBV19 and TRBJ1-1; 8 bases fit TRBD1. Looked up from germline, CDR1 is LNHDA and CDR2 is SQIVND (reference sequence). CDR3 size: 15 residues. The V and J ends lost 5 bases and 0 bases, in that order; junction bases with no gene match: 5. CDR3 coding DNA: TGTGCCAGTAGTTCCCGGACAGGGATGAACACTGAAGCTTTCTTT. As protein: CASSSRTGMNTEAFF.

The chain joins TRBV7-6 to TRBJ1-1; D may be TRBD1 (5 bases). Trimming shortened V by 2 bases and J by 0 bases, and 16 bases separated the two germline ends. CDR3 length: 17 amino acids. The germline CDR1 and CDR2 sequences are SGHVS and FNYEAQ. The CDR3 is CASSLTLGMGLNTEAFF. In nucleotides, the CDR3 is TGTGCCAGCAGCTTAACCCTCGGGATGGGGCTGAACACTGAAGCTTTCTTT.

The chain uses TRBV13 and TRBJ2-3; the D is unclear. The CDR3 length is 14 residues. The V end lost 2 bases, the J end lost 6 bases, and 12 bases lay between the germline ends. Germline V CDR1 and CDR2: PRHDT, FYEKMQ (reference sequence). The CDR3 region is CASSLISVLDTQYF. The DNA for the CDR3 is TGTGCCAGCAGCTTAATCAGTGTGCTCGATACGCAGTATTTT.

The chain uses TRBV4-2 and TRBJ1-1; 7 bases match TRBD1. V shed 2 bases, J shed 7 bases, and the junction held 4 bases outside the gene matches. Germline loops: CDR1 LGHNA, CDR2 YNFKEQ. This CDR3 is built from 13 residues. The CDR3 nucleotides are TGTGCCAGCAGCCAAACAGGGGTGAGTGAAGCTTTCTTT. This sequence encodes CASSQTGVSEAFF.

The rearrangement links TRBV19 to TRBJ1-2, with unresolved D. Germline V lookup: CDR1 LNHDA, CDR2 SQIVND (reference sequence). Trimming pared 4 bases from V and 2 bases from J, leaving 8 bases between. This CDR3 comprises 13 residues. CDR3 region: CASSRTENYGYTF. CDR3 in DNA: TGTGCCAGTAGTAGGACCGAGAACTATGGCTACACCTTC. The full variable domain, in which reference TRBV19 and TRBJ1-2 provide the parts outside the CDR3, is DGGITQSPKYLFRKEGQNVTLSCEQNLNHDAMYWYRQDPGQGLRLIYYSQIVNDFQKGDIAEGYSVSREKKESFPLTVTSAQKNPTAFYLCASSRTENYGYTFGSGTRLTVV.

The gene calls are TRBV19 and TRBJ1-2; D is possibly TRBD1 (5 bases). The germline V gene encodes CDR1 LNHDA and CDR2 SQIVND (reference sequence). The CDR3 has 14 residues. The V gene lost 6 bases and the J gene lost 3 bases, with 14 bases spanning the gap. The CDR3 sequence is CASRSVTGHYGYTF. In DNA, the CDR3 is TGTGCCAGTAGATCGGTCACAGGACACTATGGCTACACCTTC.

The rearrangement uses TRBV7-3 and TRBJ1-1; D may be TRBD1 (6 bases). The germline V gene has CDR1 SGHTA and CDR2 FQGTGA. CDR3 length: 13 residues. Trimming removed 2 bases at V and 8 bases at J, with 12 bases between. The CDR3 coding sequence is TGTGCCAGCAGCTTAGCGGCAGGGGTCGAAGCTTTCTTT. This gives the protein CASSLAAGVEAFF.

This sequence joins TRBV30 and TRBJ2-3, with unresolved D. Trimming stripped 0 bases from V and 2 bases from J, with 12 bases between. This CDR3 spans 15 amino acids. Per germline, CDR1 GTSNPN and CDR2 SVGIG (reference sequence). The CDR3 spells CAWSVGLAPTDTQYF. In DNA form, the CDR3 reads TGTGCCTGGAGTGTAGGATTGGCACCCACAGATACGCAGTATTTT.

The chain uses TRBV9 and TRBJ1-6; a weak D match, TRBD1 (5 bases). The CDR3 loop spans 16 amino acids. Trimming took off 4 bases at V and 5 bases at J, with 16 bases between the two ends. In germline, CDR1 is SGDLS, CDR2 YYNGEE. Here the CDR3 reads CASSPYWGSNNSPLHF. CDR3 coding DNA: TGTGCCAGCAGCCCGTACTGGGGCTCAAATAATTCACCCCTCCACTTT. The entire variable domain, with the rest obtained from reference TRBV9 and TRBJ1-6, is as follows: DSGVTQTPKHLITATGQRVTLRCSPRSGDLSVYWYQQSLDQGLQFLIQYYNGEERAKGNILERFSAQQFPDLHSELNLSSLELGDSALYFCASSPYWGSNNSPLHFGNGTRLTVT.